The 3 T cell receptor beta chains below were found in one sample sequenced in a study of spatial heterogeneity in lung cancer. Study observations and caveats: Within tumors, counts of expanded alpha and beta TCRs tracked tumor mutation counts.

The time point was: sample taken at primary tumor resection. TCRdb re-called the 5' RACE reads with MiXCR, one entry per CDR3 protein. The sample contains roughly 19,000 distinct CDR3 sequences, 15% to 20% of which appear only once. The antigens of these receptors remain unknown. The sample consisted of lung tumor tissue, taken at surgery. These receptors originate from a female donor with early-stage non-small cell lung cancer.

This clonotype was picked up many times. The gene calls are TRBV13 and TRBJ2-3; 7 nucleotides line up with TRBD1. Per germline, CDR1 PRHDT and CDR2 FYEKMQ (reference sequence). This CDR3 is 15 amino acids long. V was pared by 8 bases and J by 4 bases, with 12 bases of the junction left unmatched. CDR3 protein: CASSETGSQADTQYF. CDR3 coding DNA: TGTGCCAGCTCAGAGACAGGGAGCCAGGCAGATACGCAGTATTTT.

The rearrangement links TRBV28 to TRBJ2-7; maybe TRBD1 (5 bases). This CDR3 has 12 residues. Germline V lookup: CDR1 MDHEN, CDR2 SYDVKM. V lost 3 bases to trimming and J lost 6 bases, with 9 bases between them. The CDR3 region is CASSFPQGEQYF. In nucleotides, the CDR3 is TGTGCCAGCAGTTTCCCCCAGGGCGAGCAGTACTTC. The variable domain in full, completed from reference TRBV28 and TRBJ2-7, reads DVKVTQSSRYLVKRTGEKVFLECVQDMDHENMFWYRQDPGLGLRLIYFSYDVKMKEKGDIPEGYSVSREKKERFSLILESASTNQTSMYLCASSFPQGEQYFGPGTRLTVT.

This clonotype showed up many times. The chain couples TRBV25-1 to TRBJ2-7; no definite D call. The V gene lost 3 bases and the J gene lost 0 bases, with 0 bases spanning the gap. Germline CDR1 MGHDK, CDR2 SYGVNS. The CDR3 sequence is 11 residues long. This chain's CDR3 is CASSDSYEQYF. In DNA, the CDR3 is TGTGCCAGCAGTGACTCCTACGAGCAGTACTTC.